The clone carrying this T cell receptor (beta chain) has more than one count but fewer than ten. The antigen is not known. Individual cDNA molecules carried attached unique molecular identifiers. TCRdb processed the 5' RACE reads anew with MiXCR; each CDR3 protein has one entry. The sample yields approximately 58,000 distinct CDR3 sequences, 9% to 15% seen once. The data derive from a study of early T cells in non-severe SARS-CoV-2 infection. At the level of the study: The input, bulk RNA from unsorted whole blood, was sequenced, and chains were unpaired. Study-wide findings and caveats: In VDJdb matching, anti-spike CD8 responses were favored while private and CD4 specificities went missing.

CDR1 and CDR2 from the germline V gene are LGHNA and YSLEER. The CDR3 contains 16 residues. V lost 4 bases and J lost 0, with 13 bases in between. V is TRBV4-3 and J is TRBJ2-1; a possible D gene is TRBD1 (7 bases). The material sequenced was whole blood, taken at baseline. This TCR was sampled from an adult who was a healthcare worker with PCR-confirmed SARS-CoV-2 infection or an uninfected control (not recorded which). CDR3 protein: CASSPGGSPSYNEQFF. As DNA, the CDR3 is TGCGCCAGCAGCCCAGGGGGGTCTCCCTCCTACAATGAGCAGTTCTTC.